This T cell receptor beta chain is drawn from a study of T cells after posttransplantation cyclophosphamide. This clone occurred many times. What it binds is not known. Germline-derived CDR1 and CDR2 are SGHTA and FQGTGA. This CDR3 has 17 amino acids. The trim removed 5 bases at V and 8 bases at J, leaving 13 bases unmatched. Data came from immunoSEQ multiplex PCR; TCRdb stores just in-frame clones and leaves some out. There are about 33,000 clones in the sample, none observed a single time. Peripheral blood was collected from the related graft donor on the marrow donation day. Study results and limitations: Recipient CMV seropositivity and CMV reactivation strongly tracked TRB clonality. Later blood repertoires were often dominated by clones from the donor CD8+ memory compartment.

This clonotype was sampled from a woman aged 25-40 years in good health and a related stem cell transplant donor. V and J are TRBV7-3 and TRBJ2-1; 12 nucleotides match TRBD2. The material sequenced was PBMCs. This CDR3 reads CASSPTGLAGGVYEQFF. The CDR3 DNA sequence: TGTGCCAGCAGCCCAACCGGTCTAGCGGGGGGGGTCTATGAGCAGTTCTTC.